Listed below are T cell receptor beta chains from one sample, sequenced in a study of cytomegalovirus exposure and HLA in healthy donors. The method was immunoSEQ multiplex PCR; TCRdb's version includes in-frame clones alone and lacks a portion of them. The sample yields about 120,000 clones, roughly 85% seen once. Sequencing was done on a sample of PBMCs. These receptors were obtained from a middle-aged woman in good health and CMV-seropositive. CDR3s include the opening cysteine and the closing phenylalanine or tryptophan. The order of the fields is clone size, V gene, D gene, J gene, CDR3 protein, CDR3 DNA. D genes are given only for firm matches. Only some rows state a clone size, as once, few, many or a class for expanded clones.

once	TRBV6-1	TRBD1	TRBJ1-1	CASSEARTGTEAFF	TGTGCCAGCAGTGAAGCCCGGACAGGGACTGAAGCTTTCTTT
few	TRBV28	-	TRBJ1-5	CASSSAYWNVGGQPQHF	TGTGCCAGCAGTTCGGCATATTGGAATGTCGGAGGTCAGCCCCAGCATTTT
-	TRBV11-2	TRBD1	TRBJ1-1	CASSATGGGAFF	TGTGCCAGCAGCGCGACAGGGGGCGGTGCTTTCTTT
-	TRBV6-6	-	TRBJ2-2	CASSYEHDTGELFF	TGTGCCAGCAGTTACGAGCACGACACCGGGGAGCTGTTTTTT
-	TRBV28	-	TRBJ1-5	CASIFPGGNQPQHF	TGTGCCAGCATTTTTCCAGGGGGCAATCAGCCCCAGCATTTT
-	TRBV4-2	-	TRBJ2-7	CASSQGGDSNPSYEQYF	TGTGCCAGCAGCCAAGGGGGGGACAGCAACCCCTCCTACGAGCAGTACTTC
-	TRBV7-9	-	TRBJ1-3	CASNPLRESDTIYF	TGTGCCAGCAACCCCCTCCGGGAGTCGGACACCATATATTTT
-	TRBV6-1	-	TRBJ2-5	CASSVQGTETQYF	TGTGCCAGCAGTGTCCAGGGAACAGAGACCCAGTACTTC
-	TRBV6-4	-	TRBJ2-3	CASSTTSTDTQYF	TGTGCCAGCTCGACGACTAGCACAGATACGCAGTATTTT
-	TRBV25-1	-	TRBJ2-6	CASSPRGANVLTF	TGTGCCAGCAGTCCCCGGGGGGCCAACGTCCTGACTTTC